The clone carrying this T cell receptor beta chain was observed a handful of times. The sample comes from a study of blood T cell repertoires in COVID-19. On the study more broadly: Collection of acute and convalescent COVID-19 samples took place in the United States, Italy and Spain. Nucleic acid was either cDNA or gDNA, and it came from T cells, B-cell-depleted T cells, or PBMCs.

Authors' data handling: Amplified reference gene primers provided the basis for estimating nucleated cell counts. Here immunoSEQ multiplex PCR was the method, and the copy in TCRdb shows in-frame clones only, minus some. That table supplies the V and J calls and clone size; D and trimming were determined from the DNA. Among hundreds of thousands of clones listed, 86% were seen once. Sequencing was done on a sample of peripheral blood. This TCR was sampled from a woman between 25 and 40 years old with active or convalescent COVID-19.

Here the CDR3 DNA reads TGCGCCAGCAGCCAAGAGCTAACGGACACTGAAGCTTTCTTT. This translates into CASSQELTDTEAFF. The rearrangement joins TRBV4-1 to TRBJ1-1; D unclear. V lost 0 bases, J lost 3 bases, and 8 bases lay in between. This CDR3 comprises 14 residues. Germline CDR1 and CDR2: MGHRA and YSYEKL.